The 20 T cell receptor beta chains below were found in one sample sequenced in a study of cytomegalovirus exposure and HLA in healthy donors. Clones were read by immunoSEQ multiplex PCR, and TCRdb kept only the in-frame ones, dropping some. The data show over 85,000 clones, about 95% seen once. Sequencing was carried out using PBMCs. Receptors were obtained from a woman younger than 30 in good health and CMV-seronegative.

This clone was recorded only once. In DNA, the CDR3 is TGTGCCAGCAGCCGCCTAGTATTGGAGAACACTGAAGCTTTCTTT. Amino acids: CASSRLVLENTEAFF. This rearrangement joins TRBV14 to TRBJ1-1, with D hard to call. The CDR3 has 15 amino acids. Germline V gene sequence: CDR1 SGHDN, CDR2 FVKESK. Trimming cost V 4 bases and J 1 base, with 13 bases left between them.

The CDR3 sequence is CASVSQGWNREKLFF. The DNA for the CDR3 is TGTGCCAGCGTTTCGCAGGGATGGAATCGGGAAAAACTGTTTTTT. The genes are TRBV2 and TRBJ1-4; tentative D call: TRBD1 (5 bases). The V gene's germline CDR1 is SNHLY and CDR2 FYNNEI. The V end was cut by 8 bases, the J end by 8 bases, with 21 bases between. The CDR3 loop spans 15 amino acids.

The rearrangement links TRBV18 to TRBJ2-3; D not resolved. Trimming pared 2 bases from V and 2 bases from J, leaving 11 bases between. CDR3 length: 15 amino acids. Germline V gene sequence: CDR1 KGHSH, CDR2 LQKENI. CDR3 coding DNA: TGTGCCAGCTCACCAAACTCCGCTTCCACAGATACGCAGTATTTT. Translating gives CASSPNSASTDTQYF. Looking up the rest from reference TRBV18 and TRBJ2-3 gives the full variable domain: NAGVMQNPRHLVRRRGQEARLRCSPMKGHSHVYWYRQLPEEGLKFMVYLQKENIIDESGMPKERFSAEFPKEGPSILRIQQVVRGDSAAYFCASSPNSASTDTQYFGPGTRLTVL.

The J gene is TRBJ2-5, the V gene TRBV28, with 11 positions matching TRBD2. Germline CDR1 MDHEN, CDR2 SYDVKM. With 3 bases clipped from V and 13 bases from J, the junction kept 7 bases outside the gene matches. The CDR3 has 13 residues. The CDR3: CASSLTSGVPLYF. The CDR3 nucleotides read TGTGCCAGCAGTTTGACTAGCGGGGTGCCTCTGTACTTC.

As regards this clone: The junction departs from the called germline gene at one end, perhaps through a read error. This chain joins TRBV4-1 and TRBJ2-5; perhaps TRBD2 as D (6 bases). The germline CDR1 and CDR2 sequences are MGHRA and YSYEKL. The CDR3 consists of 18 residues. For the CDR3, the DNA is TGCGCCAGCAGATTGGGGACTTTGGGACTGGACCATCAAGGGACCCAGTACTTC. Residues: CASRLGTLGLDHQGTQYF.

V gene TRBV7-6 combines with J gene TRBJ1-1, with D perhaps matching TRBD1 (5 bases). The V end lost 5 bases, the J end lost 0 bases, and 22 bases lay between the germline ends. The V gene's germline CDR1 is SGHVS and CDR2 FNYEAQ. The CDR3 totals 18 residues. The CDR3 bases are TGTGCCAGCAGCAACACCGAGGGGACTGCCCTCATGAACACTGAAGCTTTCTTT. This sequence encodes CASSNTEGTALMNTEAFF.

The rearrangement links TRBV10-3 to TRBJ2-1; 9 nucleotides line up with TRBD2. V dropped 6 bases and J dropped 6; count of bases not matched to a gene: 3. The length of the CDR3 is 13 residues. Germline assignment: CDR1 ENHRY and CDR2 SYGVKD. This CDR3 reads CAIRIAGVNEQFF. CDR3 DNA sequence: TGTGCCATCAGAATAGCGGGGGTCAATGAGCAGTTCTTC.

As for this clone: The junction departs from the called germline gene at one end, perhaps through a read error. The rearrangement joins TRBV9 to TRBJ1-1; TRBD1 might be the D (5 bases). Germline CDR1 and CDR2: SGDLS and YYNGEE. The CDR3 covers 14 residues. The CDR3 region has the DNA TGTGCCAGCAGCGAACAGGTTGGGAACGCTGAAGCTTTCTTT. It specifies CASSEQVGNAEAFF.

DNA of the CDR3: TGTGCCATCGGGAGCGAAGACGGCACAGATACGCAGTATTTT. Amino acid sequence: CAIGSEDGTDTQYF. The chain carries TRBV10-3 and TRBJ2-3; D is possibly TRBD2 (5 bases). The CDR3 loop spans 14 amino acids. Germline CDR1 is ENHRY and CDR2 is SYGVKD. Deletions cut 8 bases from V and 1 base from J, with 13 bases between.

The chain couples TRBV5-1 to TRBJ2-3; TRBD2 matches at 11 bases. Germline V gene lookup returns CDR1 SGHRS and CDR2 YFSETQ. The CDR3 is made up of 19 amino acids. The V gene end was trimmed by 4 bases and the J gene end by 1 base; junction bases not matched to a gene: 14. As DNA, the CDR3 is TGCGCCAGCAGCCCTACCCCCACTAGCGGGAGTTTCGGCACAGATACGCAGTATTTT. It translates to CASSPTPTSGSFGTDTQYF.

This clone was counted once. This chain connects TRBV29-1 to TRBJ2-1; 7 bases map to TRBD2. The V gene end was trimmed by 6 bases and the J gene end by 0 bases; junction bases not matched to a gene: 8. The CDR3 covers 15 residues. Germline-derived CDR1 and CDR2 are SQVTM and ANQGSEA. In DNA form, the CDR3 reads TGCAGCGTAAGGGGCGGGAGCAGCTCCTACAATGAGCAGTTCTTC. This gives the protein CSVRGGSSSYNEQFF.

V usage is TRBV25-1 and J usage is TRBJ1-6; D might be TRBD1 (6 bases). This CDR3 has 14 residues. CDR1 is MGHDK and CDR2 is SYGVNS in the germline V gene. The V end was cut by 5 bases, the J end by 7 bases, with 12 bases between. The CDR3 protein is CASSRGTRNSPLHF. CDR3 DNA: TGTGCCAGCAGTAGGGGGACGAGAAATTCACCCCTCCACTTT.

This sequence joins TRBV4-1 and TRBJ1-2; D call uncertain. CDR1 is MGHRA, CDR2 YSYEKL, per germline. Between the trimmed V and J ends, which lost 3 bases and 4 bases, there was a span of 15 bases. This CDR3 spans 15 amino acids. Here the CDR3 reads CASSQVTAISYGYTF. The CDR3, as DNA: TGCGCCAGCAGCCAGGTAACAGCTATTTCCTATGGCTACACCTTC.

This chain joins TRBV6-1 and TRBJ1-1, with unresolved D. Germline V gene data show CDR1 as MNHNS and CDR2 as SASEGT. This CDR3 region has 13 residues. V was shortened by 2 bases and J by 5 bases, with 9 bases between the two germline ends. This CDR3 is CASSEQDGTEAFF. As DNA, the CDR3 is TGTGCCAGCAGTGAACAGGATGGTACTGAAGCTTTCTTT.

CDR3 sequence reads: CASSSGQGLSYTF. CDR3 DNA: TGTGCCAGCAGTTCTGGACAGGGCCTCAGCTACACCTTC. This chain connects TRBV6-5 to TRBJ1-2; 8 bases line up with TRBD1. The CDR3 covers 13 residues. V shed 4 bases and J 9 bases; nucleotides not matched to a gene: 7. Per the germline V gene, CDR1 is MNHEY and CDR2 is SVGAGI.

V and J are TRBV4-1 and TRBJ2-7, with 10 bases fitting TRBD1. Germline trimming cut 1 base from V and 6 bases from J; bases unmatched to any gene: 9. The CDR3 is 16 amino acids. Germline loops: CDR1 MGHRA, CDR2 YSYEKL. The CDR3, as DNA: TGCGCCAGCAGCCAAGTTTTGAGACAGGGGGCCCCCGAGCAGTACTTC. Translation gives CASSQVLRQGAPEQYF.

The chain couples TRBV18 to TRBJ2-1; 9 positions agree with TRBD2. The CDR3 is 14 amino acids. The J segment lost 7 bases and the V segment lost 5 bases, leaving 6 bases of the junction unmatched. From germline, CDR1 is KGHSH and CDR2 LQKENI. DNA of the CDR3: TGTGCCAGCTCAACGCGGGGGGGCCGTAATGAGCAGTTCTTC. It is translated as CASSTRGGRNEQFF.

V is TRBV9 and J is TRBJ1-1, with D possibly matching TRBD1 (6 bases). CDR3 length: 13 amino acids. V lost 5 bases, J lost 3 bases, and 11 bases lay in between. Germline CDR1 is SGDLS and CDR2 is YYNGEE. CDR3 sequence (DNA): TGTGCCAGCAGTGTTTCAGGGGACACTGAAGCTTTCTTT. This codes for CASSVSGDTEAFF.

The chain has TRBV4-1 and TRBJ2-7; no definite D call. The CDR3 has 15 residues. V dropped 0 bases and J dropped 4 bases, with 13 bases sitting between them. Germline V gene data show CDR1 as MGHRA and CDR2 as YSYEKL. CDR3: CASSQDHYLRYEQYF. The CDR3 DNA follows: TGCGCCAGCAGCCAAGACCACTACCTCCGGTACGAGCAGTACTTC.

The chain employs TRBV4-1 and TRBJ1-2; D might be TRBD1 (6 bases). Germline V gene sequence: CDR1 MGHRA, CDR2 YSYEKL. This CDR3 is built from 16 residues. Trimming removed 0 bases from V and 8 bases from J, with 19 bases in between. CDR3 DNA sequence: TGCGCCAGCAGCCAAGAATGGGATACGCGGGGGGCCGGCTACACCTTC. Protein: CASSQEWDTRGAGYTF.